The TCR beta chain described here comes from a study of post-analysis software for immune sequencing data. About the research overall: Relapsing-remitting, secondary progressive and progressive-relapsing courses of multiple sclerosis were included. Whole-study findings and limits: Higher frequency in patients than in controls was seen for roughly five TRBV segments, with TRBV5-6, TRBV5-1 and TRBV20-1 among them. When compared against controls, multiple sclerosis patients showed significantly lower normalized Chao1 diversity. Those samples that were prepared in the same batch co-clustered strongly by F measure.

As concerns this clonotype: Its target is unknown.

Unique molecular identifiers tagged the TCR beta cDNA libraries. In TCRdb, the PCR reads were re-called with MiXCR into one record per CDR3 protein. Among hundreds of thousands of distinct CDR3 sequences listed, 25% to 30% were seen once. The ends were cut back, 5 bases at V and 0 bases at J, with 16 bases in the middle. Germline lookup yields CDR1 SGHTA and CDR2 FQGNSA. CDR3 length: 16 amino acids. Sequenced: blood. The sequence derives from a girl under 18 with multiple sclerosis. This chain connects TRBV7-2 to TRBJ1-1, with a possible D match to TRBD1 (5 bases). The CDR3 sequence is CASSLGGELMNTEAFF. CDR3 bases: TGTGCCAGCAGCCTAGGAGGGGAGTTAATGAACACTGAAGCTTTCTTT.